These 10 T cell receptor beta chains share one sample of origin, sequenced in a study of blood T cells in healthy people across ages. Alongside a J-beta primer mix, a sample-barcoded 5' primer served in a second PCR lasting roughly 6 to 11 cycles. TCRdb fed the 5' RACE reads into MiXCR, producing one record per CDR3 protein. The sample carries 1.5 million to 2 million distinct CDR3 sequences, roughly 30% recorded once. Sequencing input: blood. The receptor source for this set is a woman aged 25 to 45 in good health.

The chain recombines TRBV7-2 with TRBJ2-5, with D hard to call. This CDR3 region has 13 residues. Trimming cost V 1 base and J 11 bases, with 14 bases left between them. Germline values: CDR1 SGHTA, CDR2 FQGNSA. CDR3 loop: CASSLVPPNEQYF. In nucleotides, the CDR3 is TGTGCCAGCAGCTTAGTACCCCCTAATGAGCAGTACTTC.

CDR3 residues: CASKTDGTVGSQTQYF. DNA for the CDR3: TGTGCCAGCAAAACAGACGGGACAGTGGGTTCACAGACCCAGTACTTC. This rearrangement joins TRBV7-8 to TRBJ2-5, with 7 positions matching TRBD1. The CDR3 sequence is 16 residues long. CDR1 and CDR2 from the germline V gene are SGHVS and FQNEAQ. V was pared by 7 bases and J by 6 bases, with 17 bases of the junction left unmatched.

This clonotype showed up many times. The rearrangement joins TRBV14 to TRBJ2-3; D uncertain. The CDR3 consists of 12 residues. Per the germline V gene, CDR1 is SGHDN and CDR2 is FVKESK. Trimming left V 4 bases short and J 4 bases short, with 6 bases between. CDR3 sequence reads: CASSPPADTQYF. The CDR3 coding sequence is TGTGCCAGCAGCCCCCCGGCAGATACGCAGTATTTT.

Comments on this clonotype: Since a much larger clone is just one base distant, this may be a read error. V gene TRBV29-1 combines with J gene TRBJ2-7; no reliable D call. Deletions cut 7 bases from V and 7 bases from J, with 17 bases between. The CDR3 covers 12 residues. Per the germline V gene, CDR1 is SQVTM and CDR2 is ANQGSEA. DNA of the CDR3: TGCAGCGGTAGTGGTAGCACGGATGAGCAGTACTTC. This sequence encodes CSGSGSTDEQYF.

The chain is built from TRBV27 and TRBJ2-7; D possibly matches TRBD1 or TRBD2 (5 bases each). V dropped 6 bases and J dropped 7 bases, with 19 bases sitting between them. This CDR3 is 14 amino acids long. Germline V gene lookup returns CDR1 MNHEY and CDR2 SMNVEV (reference sequence). The CDR3 DNA reads as TGTGCCAGCAGAAGGGGAGTGGGAGCTGGGGAGCAGTACTTC. It specifies CASRRGVGAGEQYF.

Notes on this clonotype: A much larger clone sits a single nucleotide away, making a read error possible. The chain has TRBV29-1 and TRBJ2-4; TRBD1 might be the D (5 bases). This CDR3 has 12 residues. Germline CDR1 SQVTM, CDR2 ANQGSEA. The CDR3 nucleotides are TGCAGTGCCTCCCAGGGCTACAATGAGCAGTACTTC. Protein sequence: CSASQGYNEQYF. Filled out from reference TRBV29-1 and TRBJ2-4, the complete variable domain reads SAVISQKPSRDICQRGTSLTIQCQVDSQVTMMFWYRQQPGQSLTLIATANQGSEATYESGFVIDKFPISRPNLTFSTLTVSNMSPEDSSIYLCSASQGYNEQYFGAGTRLSVL.

The chain carries TRBV4-3 and TRBJ1-1; 7 bases fit TRBD1. V shed 4 bases and J 6 bases; nucleotides not matched to a gene: 11. The germline CDR1 and CDR2 sequences are LGHNA and YSLEER. CDR3 length: 15 residues. The CDR3 here is CASSRNPGDSSEAFF. DNA for the CDR3: TGCGCCAGCAGCCGGAACCCAGGGGACAGCTCTGAAGCTTTCTTT.

The J gene is TRBJ1-6, the V gene TRBV10-2; 10 bases match TRBD1. The V segment lost 3 bases and the J segment 9 bases; nucleotides outside the gene matches: 8. Per the germline V gene, CDR1 is WSHSY and CDR2 is SAAADI. This CDR3 has 16 amino acids. CDR3 DNA sequence: TGCGCCAGCAGTGACTCGACAGGGGGCGATCGTTCACCCCTCCACTTT. It codes for CASSDSTGGDRSPLHF.

With respect to this clonotype: A much larger clonotype is one base distant, so this may be a read error. The genes are TRBV5-6 and TRBJ2-7; 7 bases match TRBD2. CDR3 size: 14 residues. Germline CDR1 reads SGHDT; CDR2 reads YYEEEE. V was clipped by 9 bases and J by 1 base; unmatched bases: 10. CDR3 DNA sequence: TGTGCCACCTTTGGGCGGGGGAGATCCTACGAGCAGTACTTC. Its protein product is CATFGRGRSYEQYF.

This clonotype was seen many times. J is TRBJ1-2 and V is TRBV20-1, with D unclear. The germline V and J ends were trimmed by 2 bases and 2 bases, with 9 bases remaining between them. The CDR3 runs 13 residues. CDR1 is DFQATT, CDR2 SNEGSKA, per germline (reference sequence). CDR3 DNA: TGCAGTGCTAGAAACGGACTCAACTATGGCTACACCTTC. Translation: CSARNGLNYGYTF.